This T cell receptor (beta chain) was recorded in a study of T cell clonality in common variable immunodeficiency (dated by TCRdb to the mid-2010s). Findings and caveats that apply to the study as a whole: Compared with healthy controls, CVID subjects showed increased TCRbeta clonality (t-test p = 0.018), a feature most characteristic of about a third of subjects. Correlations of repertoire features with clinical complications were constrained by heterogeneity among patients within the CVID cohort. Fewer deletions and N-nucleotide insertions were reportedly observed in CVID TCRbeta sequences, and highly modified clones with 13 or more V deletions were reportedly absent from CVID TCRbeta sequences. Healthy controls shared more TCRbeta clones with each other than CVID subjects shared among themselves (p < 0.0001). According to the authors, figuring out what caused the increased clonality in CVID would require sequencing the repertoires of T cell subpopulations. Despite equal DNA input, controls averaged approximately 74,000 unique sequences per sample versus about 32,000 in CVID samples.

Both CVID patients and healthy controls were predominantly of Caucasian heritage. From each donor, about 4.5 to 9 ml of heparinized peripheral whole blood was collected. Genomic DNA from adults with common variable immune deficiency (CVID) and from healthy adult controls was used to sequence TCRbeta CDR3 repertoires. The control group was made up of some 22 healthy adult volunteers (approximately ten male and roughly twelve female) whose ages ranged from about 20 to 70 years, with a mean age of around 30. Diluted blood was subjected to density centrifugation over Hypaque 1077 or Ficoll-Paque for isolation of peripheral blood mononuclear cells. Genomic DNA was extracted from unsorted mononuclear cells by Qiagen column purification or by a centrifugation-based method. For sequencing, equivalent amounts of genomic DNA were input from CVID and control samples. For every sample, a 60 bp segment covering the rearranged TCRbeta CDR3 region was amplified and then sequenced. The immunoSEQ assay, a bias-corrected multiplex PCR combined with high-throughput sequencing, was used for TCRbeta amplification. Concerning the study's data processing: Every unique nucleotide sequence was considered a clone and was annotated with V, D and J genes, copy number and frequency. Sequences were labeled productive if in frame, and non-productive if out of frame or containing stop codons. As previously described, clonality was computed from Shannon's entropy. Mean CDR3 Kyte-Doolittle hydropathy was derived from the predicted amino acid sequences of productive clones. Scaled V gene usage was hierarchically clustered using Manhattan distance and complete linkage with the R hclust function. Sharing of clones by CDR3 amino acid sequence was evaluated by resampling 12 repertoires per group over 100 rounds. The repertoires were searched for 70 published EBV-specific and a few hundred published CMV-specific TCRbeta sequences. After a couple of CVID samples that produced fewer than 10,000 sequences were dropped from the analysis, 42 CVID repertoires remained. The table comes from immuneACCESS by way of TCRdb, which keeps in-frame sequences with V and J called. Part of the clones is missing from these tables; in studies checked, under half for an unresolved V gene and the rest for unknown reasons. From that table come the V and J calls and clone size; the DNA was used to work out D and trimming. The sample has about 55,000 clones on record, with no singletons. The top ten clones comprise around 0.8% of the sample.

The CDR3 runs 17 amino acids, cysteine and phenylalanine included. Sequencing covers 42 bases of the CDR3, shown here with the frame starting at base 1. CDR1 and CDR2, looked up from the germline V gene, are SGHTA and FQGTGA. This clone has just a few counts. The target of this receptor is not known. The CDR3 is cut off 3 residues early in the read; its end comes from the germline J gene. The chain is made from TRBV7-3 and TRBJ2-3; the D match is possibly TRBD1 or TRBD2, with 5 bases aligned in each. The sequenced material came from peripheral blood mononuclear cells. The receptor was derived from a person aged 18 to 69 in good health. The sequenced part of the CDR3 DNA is TGTGCCAGCAGAAGTTCCAGGCCAGGGAGTAATGATCAGCCG. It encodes CASRSSRPGSNDQP. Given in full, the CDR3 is CASRSSRPGSNDQPQYF.